A single sample gave rise to the 22 T cell receptor beta chains below, sequenced in a study of OX40 agonist ivuxolimab in advanced cancers. The method was immunoSEQ multiplex PCR; TCRdb's version includes in-frame clones alone and lacks a portion of them. The table includes around 110,000 clones, about nine tenths detected once. The sequenced sample was CD4+ or CD8+ T cells sorted from blood, obtained in a trial of the OX40 agonist ivuxolimab. All receptors come from an adult with an advanced solid tumor such as melanoma, head and neck, liver or kidney cancer.

The V and J genes are TRBV30 and TRBJ1-1, with D tentatively TRBD1 (6 bases). V was clipped by 2 bases and J by 1 base, with 20 bases between them. CDR1 GTSNPN and CDR2 SVGIG come from the germline V gene (reference sequence). This CDR3 contains 17 residues. As DNA, the CDR3 is TGTGCCTGGAGTACGATGACGACCTTAGGGGGGAACACTGAAGCTTTCTTT. Translation gives CAWSTMTTLGGNTEAFF.

V gene TRBV6-6 combines with J gene TRBJ1-5, with a weak D call TRBD1 (5 bases). V dropped 7 bases and J dropped 5 bases, with 18 bases sitting between them. The CDR3 length is 15 residues. From germline, CDR1 is MNHNY and CDR2 SVGAGI (reference sequence). The CDR3 is CASTYTGVGDQPQHF. The DNA for the CDR3 is TGTGCCAGCACCTACACGGGGGTCGGGGATCAGCCCCAGCATTTT.

The chain employs TRBV5-4 and TRBJ2-7; TRBD2 aligns across 15 bases. There are 16 residues in the CDR3. V was clipped by 3 bases and J by 3 bases; unmatched bases: 4. CDR1 and CDR2 from the germline V gene are SGHNT and YYREEE (reference sequence). In DNA form, the CDR3 reads TGTGCCAGCAGCTCGGGACTAGCGGGGGGCCTCTACGAGCAGTACTTC. This codes for CASSSGLAGGLYEQYF.

This sequence joins TRBV6-6 and TRBJ2-7; D not resolved. The CDR3 totals 12 residues. Germline V gives CDR1 MNHNY, CDR2 SVGAGI (reference sequence). Deletions cut 4 bases from V and 3 bases from J, with 7 bases between. The CDR3 loop is CASSLVNYEQYF. CDR3 bases: TGTGCCAGCAGTTTGGTTAACTACGAGCAGTACTTC.

The chain combines TRBV5-1 with TRBJ2-1; TRBD2 might be the D (5 bases). The CDR3 has 15 residues. Germline CDR1 and CDR2: SGHRS and YFSETQ. Deletions cut 2 bases from V and 1 base from J, with 10 bases between. This chain's CDR3 is CASSLGSGSYNEQFF. CDR3 DNA sequence: TGCGCCAGCAGCTTAGGCAGCGGTTCCTACAATGAGCAGTTCTTC.

V is TRBV6-5 and J is TRBJ2-1; 7 bases agree with TRBD2. The V and J ends lost 2 bases and 3 bases, in that order; junction bases with no gene match: 7. This CDR3 spans 16 amino acids. Looked up from germline, CDR1 is MNHEY and CDR2 is SVGAGI. The CDR3 reads CASSYGAGGSYNEQFF. CDR3 in DNA: TGTGCCAGCAGTTACGGGGCGGGCGGGAGCTACAATGAGCAGTTCTTC.

This sequence joins TRBV5-4 and TRBJ2-1; no clear D. This CDR3 region has 17 residues. Trimming took off 2 bases at V and 0 bases at J, with 15 bases between the two ends. Germline values: CDR1 SGHNT, CDR2 YYREEE (reference sequence). CDR3 nucleotides: TGTGCCAGCAGCTTAGCTGACGGTTCGAGCTCCTACAATGAGCAGTTCTTC. Its translation: CASSLADGSSSYNEQFF.

The chain joins TRBV6-1 to TRBJ1-5; 7 bases align to TRBD1. CDR3 size: 14 residues. Germline CDR1 is MNHNS and CDR2 is SASEGT. J lost 1 base, V lost 5 bases, and 2 bases had no gene match. CDR3: CASSIQGSNQPQHF. CDR3 in DNA: TGTGCCAGCAGTATACAGGGGAGCAATCAGCCCCAGCATTTT.

Here the CDR3 reads CASSYDGIYGYTF. CDR3 DNA: TGTGCCAGCAGTTACGACGGTATTTATGGCTACACCTTC. The chain uses TRBV6-5 and TRBJ1-2; D uncertain. The CDR3 runs 13 residues. Deletions cut 2 bases from V and 5 bases from J, with 9 bases between. CDR1 MNHEY and CDR2 SVGAGI come from the germline V gene.

The gene calls are TRBV19 and TRBJ1-2; weak D call: TRBD1 (5 bases). V was cut by 6 bases and J by 4 bases, with 12 bases left in between. The CDR3 extends over 13 amino acids. Germline CDR1 reads LNHDA; CDR2 reads SQIVND (reference sequence). The CDR3 reads CASRDAGSYGYTF. CDR3 nucleotide sequence: TGTGCCAGTAGGGACGCAGGGTCCTATGGCTACACCTTC.

The rearrangement joins TRBV5-3 to TRBJ1-2, with 7 bases aligning to TRBD1. TRBV5-3 is classed as an ORF, of uncertain function. The J segment lost 4 bases and the V segment lost 2 bases, leaving 5 bases of the junction unmatched. This CDR3 contains 14 residues. The CDR3 sequence: CARSFRDSSYGYTF. The CDR3, as DNA: TGTGCCAGAAGCTTCCGGGACAGCAGCTATGGCTACACCTTC.

The chain links TRBV2 to TRBJ2-7, with 7 bases aligning to TRBD2. CDR1 SNHLY and CDR2 FYNNEI come from the germline V gene. V gave up 5 bases and J gave up 3 bases; unmatched junction bases: 7. This CDR3 comprises 14 residues. In DNA, the CDR3 is TGTGCCAGCAGTCCCCGGGGGGAATTCTACGAGCAGTACTTC. It encodes CASSPRGEFYEQYF.

This chain joins TRBV10-1 and TRBJ2-7; the D gene is possibly TRBD2 (6 bases). The CDR3 is 13 residues long. Germline V lookup: CDR1 WNHNN, CDR2 SYGVQD (reference sequence). Trimming shortened V by 4 bases and J by 9 bases, and 16 bases separated the two germline ends. The CDR3 DNA reads as TGCGCCAGCAGTGGGACCCTCCTCGGGGGGCAGTACTTC. Protein: CASSGTLLGGQYF.

The chain joins TRBV27 to TRBJ1-1; D is unclear. V lost 3 bases to trimming and J lost 6 bases, with 14 bases between them. The CDR3 contains 14 residues. The germline gives CDR1 MNHEY, CDR2 SMNVEV (reference sequence). CDR3 bases: TGTGCCAGCAGTTTCCTACGATCCTCCGCTGAAGCTTTCTTT. Residues: CASSFLRSSAEAFF.

The chain is built from TRBV27 and TRBJ1-6, with 7 bases identical to TRBD1. CDR3 length: 15 residues. Germline loops: CDR1 MNHEY, CDR2 SMNVEV (reference sequence). V was pared by 0 bases and J by 9 bases, with 5 bases of the junction left unmatched. CDR3 region: CASSLSSQGISPLHF. In nucleotides, the CDR3 is TGTGCCAGCAGTTTATCGTCACAGGGGATTTCACCCCTCCACTTT.

The J gene is TRBJ2-3, the V gene TRBV11-3; tentatively, D is TRBD2 (5 bases). V shed 5 bases and J shed 4 bases, with 13 bases lying between them. Germline lookup yields CDR1 SGHNT and CDR2 YENEEA. The CDR3 covers 14 residues. This CDR3 is CASSPRGTADTQYF. CDR3 nucleotide sequence: TGTGCCAGCAGCCCCCGGGGTACAGCAGATACGCAGTATTTT.

The chain uses TRBV7-6 and TRBJ2-6; no clear D gene. Germline CDR1 reads SGHVS; CDR2 reads FNYEAQ. This CDR3 contains 16 residues. V was trimmed by 5 bases and J by 0 bases, leaving 11 bases between them. CDR3 amino acids: CASSLPVDSGANVLTF. The CDR3 region has the DNA TGTGCCAGCAGCCTACCAGTGGACTCTGGGGCCAACGTCCTGACTTTC.

This clone was counted between two and nine times. The J gene is TRBJ1-5, the V gene TRBV7-2; perhaps TRBD1 as D (5 bases). The germline V and J ends were trimmed by 0 bases and 7 bases, with 10 bases remaining between them. Germline loops: CDR1 SGHTA, CDR2 FQGNSA. The CDR3 runs to 14 residues. The CDR3 reads CASSLAGVGQPQHF. CDR3 nucleotide sequence: TGTGCCAGCAGCTTAGCAGGGGTAGGGCAGCCCCAGCATTTT.

The chain combines TRBV5-8 with TRBJ1-1; D is undetermined. CDR1 and CDR2 (germline): SGHTS, YDEGEE. V lost 2 bases and J 5 bases, leaving 13 bases between the germline ends. The CDR3 contains 14 residues. The CDR3 sequence is CASSFWGADTEAFF. The CDR3 nucleotides read TGTGCCAGCAGCTTTTGGGGTGCGGATACTGAAGCTTTCTTT. The whole variable domain, filled in from reference TRBV5-8 and TRBJ1-1, reads EAGVTQSPTHLIKTRGQQATLRCSPISGHTSVYWYQQALGLGLQFLLWYDEGEERNRGNFPPRFSGRQFPNYSSELNVNALELEDSALYLCASSFWGADTEAFFGQGTRLTVV.

This sequence joins TRBV5-4 and TRBJ2-5; a weak D match, TRBD1 (5 bases). This CDR3 region has 13 residues. V dropped 2 bases and J dropped 4 bases, with 9 bases sitting between them. Germline values: CDR1 SGHNT, CDR2 YYREEE (reference sequence). The CDR3 sequence is CASSFSGIETQYF. The DNA of the CDR3 is TGTGCCAGCAGCTTCTCAGGGATAGAGACCCAGTACTTC.

This chain links TRBV9 with TRBJ1-6; no clear D. Germline loops: CDR1 SGDLS, CDR2 YYNGEE. V lost 0 bases to trimming and J lost 9 bases, with 13 bases between them. There are 15 residues in the CDR3. As DNA, the CDR3 is TGTGCCAGCAGCGTAGAAGGTGGGGTTGGTTCACCCCTCCACTTT. It specifies CASSVEGGVGSPLHF.

The chain recombines TRBV7-6 with TRBJ2-1; D is possibly TRBD1 (6 bases). Trimming shortened V by 5 bases and J by 7 bases, and 15 bases separated the two germline ends. The CDR3 covers 14 residues. The germline gives CDR1 SGHVS, CDR2 FNYEAQ. DNA for the CDR3: TGTGCCAGCAGCCGTGACAGGTTTGAAAATGAGCAGTTCTTC. It encodes CASSRDRFENEQFF.